The 2 T cell receptor beta chains in this list originate from one sample, sequenced in a study of spatial heterogeneity in lung cancer. TCRdb redid the calling of the 5' RACE reads with MiXCR, one entry per CDR3 protein. The data contain thousands of distinct CDR3 sequences, roughly 11% of them singletons. Noted time point: sample taken at primary tumor resection. These receptors' antigens are unknown. Study-wide points: Mutation tallies in tumors tracked expanded intratumoral alpha and beta TCR counts.

Sample: lung tumor tissue, taken at surgery. The receptors here all came from a female donor with early-stage non-small cell lung cancer.

This clonotype counts as medium-sized. V gene TRBV12-3 or TRBV12-4 combines with J gene TRBJ1-1; D gene uncertain. Trimming shortened V by 1 base and J by 1 base, and 7 bases separated the two germline ends. The CDR3 length is 14 residues. The CDR3 nucleotides read TGTGCCAGCAGTTTAGTAAGGCAGAACACTGAAGCTTTCTTT. This encodes CASSLVRQNTEAFF.

This clonotype is labeled as medium-sized (0.01 to 0.1%). The chain carries TRBV11-2 and TRBJ2-5; D is undetermined. Germline assignment: CDR1 SGHAT and CDR2 FQNNGV. This CDR3 comprises 13 residues. V was clipped by 1 base and J by 3 bases, with 6 bases between them. The CDR3 region is CASSLGGEETQYF. DNA of the CDR3: TGTGCCAGCAGCTTAGGCGGAGAAGAGACCCAGTACTTC. Combining the CDR3 with reference TRBV11-2 and TRBJ2-5 gives the whole variable domain EAGVAQSPRYKIIEKRQSVAFWCNPISGHATLYWYQQILGQGPKLLIQFQNNGVVDDSQLPKDRFSAERLKGVDSTLKIQPAKLEDSAVYLCASSLGGEETQYFGPGTRLLVL.